This T cell receptor (beta chain) was obtained from a study of blood T cells in healthy people across ages. Study results and limitations: More naive CD4+ cells and higher diversity marked long-lived donors relative to aged donors.

The CDR3 extends over 14 amino acids. Germline loops: CDR1 MDHEN, CDR2 SYDVKM. As for this clonotype: The antigen is unknown.

Extracted total RNA amounted to at least 5.5 micrograms for each sample. Using a J-beta primer mix together with a sample-barcoded 5' primer, a second PCR was run for roughly 7 to 12 cycles. From the 5' RACE reads, TCRdb called clonotypes with MiXCR, one entry per CDR3 protein. The sample yields roughly 500,000 distinct CDR3 sequences, 24% seen once. These data also featured in a second study, about T cells of mothers and their children. That paper adds: From each mother came over 8 million TCR beta CDR3 reads, and from each child came 3 million to 3.5 million.

Sequences were obtained from blood. The receptor was isolated from a boy aged 10-17 years in good health. The gene calls are TRBV28 and TRBJ2-5; D may correspond to TRBD1 or TRBD2 (6 bases each). Matching the DNA end better, TRBJ2-7 makes the J call doubtful. As DNA, the CDR3 is TGTGCCAGCAGTTATGTGGGGGGCAGGGGCGAGCAGTACTTC. Protein product: CASSYVGGRGEQYF.